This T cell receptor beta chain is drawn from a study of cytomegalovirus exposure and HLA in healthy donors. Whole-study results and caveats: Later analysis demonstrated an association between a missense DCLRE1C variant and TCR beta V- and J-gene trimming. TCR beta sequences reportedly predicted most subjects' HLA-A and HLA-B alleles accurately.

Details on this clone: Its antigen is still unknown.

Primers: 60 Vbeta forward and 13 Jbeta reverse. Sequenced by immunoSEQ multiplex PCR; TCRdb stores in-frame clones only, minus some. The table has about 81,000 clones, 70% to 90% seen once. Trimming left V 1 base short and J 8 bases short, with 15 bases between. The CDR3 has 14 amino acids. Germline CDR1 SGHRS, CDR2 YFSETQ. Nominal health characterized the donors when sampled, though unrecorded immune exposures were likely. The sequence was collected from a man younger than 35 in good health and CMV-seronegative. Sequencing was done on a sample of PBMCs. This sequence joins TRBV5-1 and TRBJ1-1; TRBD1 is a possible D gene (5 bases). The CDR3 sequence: CASSLSGNLIEAFF. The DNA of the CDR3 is TGCGCCAGCAGCTTGTCAGGGAATTTGATCGAAGCTTTCTTT. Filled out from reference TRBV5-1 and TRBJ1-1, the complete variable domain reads KAGVTQTPRYLIKTRGQQVTLSCSPISGHRSVSWYQQTPGQGLQFLFEYFSETQRNKGNFPGRFSGRQFSNSRSEMNVSTLELGDSALYLCASSLSGNLIEAFFGQGTRLTVV.